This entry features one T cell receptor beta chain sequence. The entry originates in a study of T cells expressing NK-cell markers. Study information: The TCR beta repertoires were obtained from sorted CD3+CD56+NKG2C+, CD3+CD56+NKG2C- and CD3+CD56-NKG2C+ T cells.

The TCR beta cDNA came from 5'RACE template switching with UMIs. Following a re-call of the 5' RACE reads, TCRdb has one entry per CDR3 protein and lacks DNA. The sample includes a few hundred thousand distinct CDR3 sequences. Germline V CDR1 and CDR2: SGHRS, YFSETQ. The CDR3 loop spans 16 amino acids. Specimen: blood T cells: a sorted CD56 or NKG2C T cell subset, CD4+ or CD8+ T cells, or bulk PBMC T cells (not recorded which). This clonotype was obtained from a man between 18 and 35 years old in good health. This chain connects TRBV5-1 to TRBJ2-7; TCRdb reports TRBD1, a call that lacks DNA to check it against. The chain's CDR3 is CASSNVGTGIFNEQYF.